Listed below are T cell receptor beta chains from one sample, sequenced in a study of response to subunit inactivated influenza vaccine. TCRdb processed the RT-PCR reads anew with MiXCR; each CDR3 protein has one entry. The profile covers hundreds of thousands of distinct CDR3 sequences, with over 9% appearing a single time and roughly 9.6% taken by the ten largest. The data also belong to a second study, concerning T cells expressing NK-cell markers.

The sequencing here drew on PBMCs from blood, taken on the day of vaccination. Source of these receptors: a man over 45 who received an inactivated influenza vaccine. Each CDR3 is given with its conserved first and last residue. D genes are given only for firm matches. Clone size is shown for a subset of rows, as once, few, many or a class of expanded clone.

d_call: -
j_call: TRBJ1-1
v_call: TRBV7-9
clone_size: many
cdr3_nt: TGTGCCAGCAGCGACTATCTTGTGAACACTGAAGCTTTCTTT
cdr3_aa: CASSDYLVNTEAFF

d_call: -
j_call: TRBJ2-1
v_call: TRBV4-3
clone_size: few
cdr3_nt: TGCGCCAGCAGCCAGGAGCGGACGGTTACCTACAATGAGCAGTTCTTC
cdr3_aa: CASSQERTVTYNEQFF

d_call: -
j_call: TRBJ2-7
v_call: TRBV20-1
clone_size: few
cdr3_nt: TGCAGTGCTAGTCACCAGGGGTCCCACGAGCAGTACTTC
cdr3_aa: CSASHQGSHEQYF

d_call: TRBD1
j_call: TRBJ2-7
v_call: TRBV7-8
clone_size: -
cdr3_nt: TGTGCCAGCAGCTTAGGGGACAGGCCTTCCTACGAGCAGTACTTC
cdr3_aa: CASSLGDRPSYEQYF

d_call: TRBD2
j_call: TRBJ2-2
v_call: TRBV4-3
clone_size: -
cdr3_nt: TGCGCCAGCAGCCAAGATCGTGGGGGAGGGATGAACACCGGGGAGCTGTTTTTT
cdr3_aa: CASSQDRGGGMNTGELFF

d_call: TRBD1
j_call: TRBJ1-2
v_call: TRBV20-1
clone_size: few
cdr3_nt: TGCAGTGCTGGGACAGGGGATCGCGGCTACACCTTC
cdr3_aa: CSAGTGDRGYTF

d_call: -
j_call: TRBJ2-7
v_call: TRBV28
clone_size: few
cdr3_nt: TGTGCCAGCAGTTTATTAGCTGAAAAGAACTACGAGCAGTACTTC
cdr3_aa: CASSLLAEKNYEQYF

d_call: -
j_call: TRBJ2-7
v_call: TRBV6-5
clone_size: few
cdr3_nt: TGTGCCAGCAGTTACGGGGACGTAACTACGGGGCAGTACTTC
cdr3_aa: CASSYGDVTTGQYF

d_call: TRBD1
j_call: TRBJ1-1
v_call: TRBV12-3/TRBV12-4
clone_size: -
cdr3_nt: TGTGCCAGCAGTAGGACAGGTAATTCGATGTCCACTGAAGCTTTCTTT
cdr3_aa: CASSRTGNSMSTEAFF

d_call: -
j_call: TRBJ2-3
v_call: TRBV12-5
clone_size: few
cdr3_nt: TGTGCTAGTGGTTTGGAAGCAACTAGCACAGATACGCAGTATTTT
cdr3_aa: CASGLEATSTDTQYF

d_call: -
j_call: TRBJ1-1
v_call: TRBV10-3
clone_size: -
cdr3_nt: TGTGCCATCAGTGATGGAGTCGGCGGAGGGAACACTGAAGCTTTCTTT
cdr3_aa: CAISDGVGGGNTEAFF

d_call: TRBD1
j_call: TRBJ2-3
v_call: TRBV12-3/TRBV12-4
clone_size: few
cdr3_nt: TGTGCCAGCAGGCGGACAGGTCTGTTGTTAGATACGCAGTATTTT
cdr3_aa: CASRRTGLLLDTQYF

d_call: -
j_call: TRBJ2-3
v_call: TRBV11-3
clone_size: -
cdr3_nt: TGTGCCAGCACACGTAATAGCACAGATACGCAGTATTTT
cdr3_aa: CASTRNSTDTQYF

d_call: -
j_call: TRBJ2-7
v_call: TRBV15
clone_size: few
cdr3_nt: TGTGCCACCAGCAGAGATGTGGGGGCGCACGAGCAGTACTTC
cdr3_aa: CATSRDVGAHEQYF

d_call: TRBD2
j_call: TRBJ2-3
v_call: TRBV20-1
clone_size: few
cdr3_nt: TGCAGTGCCAGTGCCTCTCTGTCTAGCGGAGACGGCACAGATACGCAGTATTTT
cdr3_aa: CSASASLSSGDGTDTQYF

d_call: -
j_call: TRBJ2-3
v_call: TRBV4-3
clone_size: -
cdr3_nt: TGCGCCAGCAGCCAAGATTTACAGGCTAGCACAGATACGCAGTATTTT
cdr3_aa: CASSQDLQASTDTQYF

d_call: -
j_call: TRBJ2-7
v_call: TRBV12-3/TRBV12-4
clone_size: many
cdr3_nt: TGTGCCAGCAGTTTAGGGCGGACCTACGTCGAGCAGTACTTC
cdr3_aa: CASSLGRTYVEQYF

d_call: TRBD1
j_call: TRBJ2-4
v_call: TRBV29-1
clone_size: few
cdr3_nt: TGCAGCGTTGAAAGGACAGGGGGTTCAGGCATTCAGTACTTC
cdr3_aa: CSVERTGGSGIQYF

d_call: -
j_call: TRBJ2-1
v_call: TRBV9
clone_size: few
cdr3_nt: TGTGCCAGCAGCGTAAGAGGAGGGGCTAGTGAGCAGTTCTTC
cdr3_aa: CASSVRGGASEQFF

d_call: -
j_call: TRBJ1-5
v_call: TRBV20-1
clone_size: few
cdr3_nt: TGCAGTGCTATCCAGGGTAGTAGCAATCAGCCCCAGCATTTT
cdr3_aa: CSAIQGSSNQPQHF